What follows are 29 T cell receptor beta chains derived from one specimen sequenced in a study of OX40 agonist ivuxolimab in advanced cancers. This table comes from immunoSEQ multiplex PCR, and its TCRdb copy is limited to in-frame clones, with some not included. The data contain about 40,000 clones, around 82% of them singletons. The sample consisted of CD4+ or CD8+ T cells sorted from blood, taken in a trial of the OX40 agonist ivuxolimab. These TCRs come from an adult with an advanced solid tumor such as melanoma, head and neck, liver or kidney cancer.

Points on this clone: Within the sample, other DNA sequences also encode this same CDR3. The chain couples TRBV18 to TRBJ1-4, with D possibly being TRBD1 (5 bases). Germline values: CDR1 KGHSH, CDR2 LQKENI. The CDR3 loop spans 14 amino acids. Trimming removed 3 bases from V and 0 bases from J, with 5 bases in between. CDR3 region: CASSPGATNEKLFF. CDR3 bases: TGTGCCAGCTCACCGGGGGCAACTAATGAAAAACTGTTTTTT.

The table lists this clone with a count of one. This chain joins TRBV27 and TRBJ2-7, with D possibly being TRBD2 (7 bases). Trimming took off 2 bases at V and 4 bases at J, with 21 bases between the two ends. The germline CDR1 and CDR2 sequences are MNHEY and SMNVEV (reference sequence). The length of the CDR3 is 17 residues. In nucleotides, the CDR3 is TGTGCCAGCAGTTTACTGCCCGGTCGGGGGGCGAGGTACGAGCAGTACTTC. The encoded protein is CASSLLPGRGARYEQYF.

This chain joins TRBV4-3 and TRBJ2-1; TRBD2 matches 7 bases. Trimming cost V 2 bases and J 3 bases; bases outside gene matches: 10. In germline, CDR1 is LGHNA, CDR2 YSLEER. The CDR3 runs to 17 residues. CDR3: CASSQLPSGDYYNEQFF. The DNA of the CDR3 is TGCGCCAGCAGCCAACTCCCCAGCGGGGACTACTACAATGAGCAGTTCTTC.

V gene TRBV14 combines with J gene TRBJ1-2; maybe TRBD1 (5 bases). Germline V CDR1 and CDR2: SGHDN, FVKESK. Trimming removed 1 base at V and 4 bases at J, with 10 bases between. This CDR3 is built from 14 residues. CDR3 amino acids: CASSQVATVYGYTF. The CDR3 DNA reads as TGTGCCAGCAGCCAAGTGGCGACAGTCTATGGCTACACCTTC. Supplemented by reference TRBV14 and TRBJ1-2, the full variable domain reads EAGVTQFPSHSVIEKGQTVTLRCDPISGHDNLYWYRRVMGKEIKFLLHFVKESKQDESGMPNNRFLAERTGGTYSTLKVQPAELEDSGVYFCASSQVATVYGYTFGSGTRLTVV.

The chain combines TRBV7-6 with TRBJ2-5, with D possibly being TRBD1 or TRBD2 (5 bases each). Germline CDR1 reads SGHVS; CDR2 reads FNYEAQ. This CDR3 spans 15 amino acids. Deletions cut 4 bases from V and 5 bases from J, with 17 bases between. CDR3 DNA sequence: TGTGCCAGCAGCTCCACGGGACGTAGATTGGAGACCCAGTACTTC. This gives the protein CASSSTGRRLETQYF.

V is TRBV11-3 and J is TRBJ1-2; TRBD1 matches 8 bases. Germline V gene data show CDR1 as SGHNT and CDR2 as YENEEA. CDR3 length: 13 amino acids. The J segment lost 4 bases and the V segment lost 5 bases, leaving 3 bases of the junction unmatched. CDR3: CASSQGQGYGYTF. Written as DNA, the CDR3 is TGTGCCAGCAGCCAAGGACAGGGCTATGGCTACACCTTC.

This chain links TRBV7-9 with TRBJ2-3; 7 bases fit TRBD2. Germline loops: CDR1 SEHNR, CDR2 FQNEAQ (reference sequence). V was clipped by 4 bases and J by 4 bases; unmatched bases: 5. This CDR3 comprises 14 residues. The CDR3 region is CASSSGLDADTQYF. For the CDR3, the DNA is TGTGCCAGCAGCTCTGGACTAGATGCAGATACGCAGTATTTT.

This clone was found once. The chain has TRBV10-2 and TRBJ2-5; 10 positions match TRBD1. TRBJ2-7 explains the end of the DNA better; the J call may be wrong. The CDR3 covers 14 residues. Germline V gene data show CDR1 as WSHSY and CDR2 as SAAADI. CDR3 nucleotides: TGCGCCAGCAGTGGGACAGGGGGGCCCTACGAGCAGTACTTC. This codes for CASSGTGGPYEQYF.

This chain connects TRBV5-1 to TRBJ2-1; TRBD2 agrees at 7 bases. Germline assignment: CDR1 SGHRS and CDR2 YFSETQ. CDR3 length: 15 amino acids. J was trimmed by 6 bases and V by 0 bases; bases with no gene match: 6. The DNA for the CDR3 is TGCGCCAGCAGCTTGGGGGAGGGTCTAGTCAATGAGCAGTTCTTC. Translating it yields CASSLGEGLVNEQFF. Supplemented by reference TRBV5-1 and TRBJ2-1, the full variable domain reads KAGVTQTPRYLIKTRGQQVTLSCSPISGHRSVSWYQQTPGQGLQFLFEYFSETQRNKGNFPGRFSGRQFSNSRSEMNVSTLELGDSALYLCASSLGEGLVNEQFFGPGTRLTVL.

The chain links TRBV6-1 to TRBJ1-2; 9 bases align to TRBD1. CDR1 and CDR2 (germline): MNHNS, SASEGT. The J segment lost 3 bases and the V segment lost 7 bases, leaving 6 bases of the junction unmatched. This CDR3 is 14 amino acids long. The CDR3 is CASNTGGAYYGYTF. The CDR3, as DNA: TGTGCCAGCAACACAGGGGGCGCTTACTATGGCTACACCTTC.

The chain has TRBV5-4 and TRBJ2-5; 9 positions match TRBD2. The V and J ends lost 4 bases and 4 bases, in that order; junction bases with no gene match: 8. CDR3 length equals 15 residues. CDR1 SGHNT and CDR2 YYREEE come from the germline V gene (reference sequence). Written as DNA, the CDR3 is TGTGCCAGCAGCCCGCCGGGACTAGCTAGAGAGACCCAGTACTTC. This sequence encodes CASSPPGLARETQYF.

The chain joins TRBV10-3 to TRBJ1-1; possible D gene TRBD1, 5 bases. From germline, CDR1 is ENHRY and CDR2 SYGVKD. Deletions cut 5 bases from V and 0 bases from J, with 13 bases between. The CDR3 is 15 amino acids. CDR3 nucleotide sequence: TGTGCCATCAGTCGGGACGGCAACATGAACACTGAAGCTTTCTTT. Protein: CAISRDGNMNTEAFF.

V usage is TRBV5-6 and J usage is TRBJ2-2, with D possibly matching TRBD2 (6 bases). Per germline, CDR1 SGHDT and CDR2 YYEEEE. This CDR3 spans 15 amino acids. V was shortened by 2 bases and J by 0 bases, with 8 bases between the two germline ends. CDR3 DNA sequence: TGTGCCAGCAGCTTTACGGGAGCGAACACCGGGGAGCTGTTTTTT. As protein: CASSFTGANTGELFF.

The V call is TRBV27, the J call TRBJ1-6; no definite D call. V lost 6 bases and J 8 bases, leaving 14 bases between the germline ends. The CDR3 contains 14 residues. From germline, CDR1 is MNHEY and CDR2 SMNVEV (reference sequence). The CDR3 DNA reads as TGTGCCAGCAGCCGCGGACTGAATGATTCACCCCTCCACTTT. Residues: CASSRGLNDSPLHF.

V and J are TRBV7-7 and TRBJ2-5; 10 nucleotides agree with TRBD2. The CDR3 loop spans 16 amino acids. Germline values: CDR1 SSHAT, CDR2 FNYEAQ (reference sequence). V shed 1 base, J shed 5 bases, and the junction held 7 bases outside the gene matches. CDR3 nucleotide sequence: TGTGCCAGCAGCTTAGGCCTAGCGGGAGAGGGGGAGACCCAGTACTTC. It is translated as CASSLGLAGEGETQYF.

The genes are TRBV20-1 and TRBJ1-2; D unresolved. This CDR3 region has 10 residues. The ends were cut back, 5 bases at V and 2 bases at J, with 3 bases in the middle. Per the germline V gene, CDR1 is DFQATT and CDR2 is SNEGSKA (reference sequence). CDR3 sequence: CSAYNYGYTF. The CDR3 DNA reads TGCAGTGCTTACAACTATGGCTACACCTTC.

About this clone itself: Other DNA sequences of this sample code for an identical CDR3. The chain employs TRBV7-2 and TRBJ2-5, with D perhaps being TRBD1 or TRBD2 (6 bases each). Per germline, CDR1 SGHTA and CDR2 FQGNSA. The ends were cut back, 4 bases at V and 7 bases at J, with 19 bases in the middle. The CDR3 length is 15 residues. This chain's CDR3 is CASSSTPGDTGTQYF. The DNA of the CDR3 is TGTGCCAGCAGCTCCACCCCGGGGGACACTGGGACCCAGTACTTC.

This clone was observed once. At one end the junction does not follow the germline gene, possibly because of a read error. The rearrangement joins TRBV4-1 to TRBJ1-2; 7 positions match TRBD1. The CDR3 runs 13 residues. Per the germline V gene, CDR1 is MGHRA and CDR2 is YSYEKL. The CDR3 loop reads CASGYTGAGGYTF. CDR3 DNA sequence: TGTGCCAGCGGCTATACAGGGGCAGGGGGCTACACCTTC.

This clone was found a few times. V and J are TRBV11-2 and TRBJ2-1, with TRBD1 matching over 7 bases. J was trimmed by 4 bases and V by 2 bases; bases with no gene match: 5. The CDR3 extends over 15 amino acids. CDR1 SGHAT and CDR2 FQNNGV come from the germline V gene. In DNA, the CDR3 is TGTGCCAGCAGCTTACGGCCAGGGGGATACAATGAGCAGTTCTTC. It translates to CASSLRPGGYNEQFF.

This clone appeared a few times. This chain connects TRBV28 to TRBJ2-7; a weak D match, TRBD1 (6 bases). This CDR3 is 15 amino acids long. Germline CDR1 reads MDHEN; CDR2 reads SYDVKM. Trimming left V 5 bases short and J 0 bases short, with 14 bases between. Here the CDR3 reads CASSLPRDISYEQYF. For the CDR3, the DNA is TGTGCCAGCAGTCTACCTAGGGACATCTCCTACGAGCAGTACTTC.

This clone was recorded once. The rearrangement links TRBV7-9 to TRBJ1-1; TRBD1 is a possible D gene (6 bases). Between the trimmed V and J ends, which lost 5 bases and 1 base, there was a span of 14 bases. The CDR3 spans 15 residues. Germline values: CDR1 SEHNR, CDR2 FQNEAQ (reference sequence). The CDR3 DNA sequence: TGTGCCAGCAGCCCTGGACAGTTGCGGAACACTGAAGCTTTCTTT. This encodes CASSPGQLRNTEAFF. Looking up the rest from reference TRBV7-9 and TRBJ1-1 gives the full variable domain: DTGVSQNPRHKITKRGQNVTFRCDPISEHNRLYWYRQTLGQGPEFLTYFQNEAQLEKSRLLSDRFSAERPKGSFSTLEIQRTEQGDSAMYLCASSPGQLRNTEAFFGQGTRLTVV.

This chain links TRBV12-5 with TRBJ2-7; TRBD2 aligns across 11 bases. Germline assignment: CDR1 LGHNT and CDR2 FRNRAP. The CDR3 sequence is 16 residues long. With 1 base clipped from V and 5 bases from J, the junction kept 7 bases outside the gene matches. Here the CDR3 DNA reads TGTGCTAGTGGTTTGGACCGACTAGCGGGACCGGACGAGCAGTACTTC. Translating gives CASGLDRLAGPDEQYF.

V gene TRBV7-9 combines with J gene TRBJ1-1; 9 nucleotides line up with TRBD1. The CDR3 runs 15 residues. Per the germline V gene, CDR1 is SEHNR and CDR2 is FQNEAQ (reference sequence). Unmatched junction bases numbered 7, after V lost 2 bases and J lost 6 bases. In DNA form, the CDR3 reads TGTGCCAGCAGCTTACTGAGACAGGGGGTATCTGAAGCTTTCTTT. This sequence encodes CASSLLRQGVSEAFF.

The rearrangement links TRBV5-1 to TRBJ1-3; D uncertain. This CDR3 comprises 15 residues. From germline, CDR1 is SGHRS and CDR2 YFSETQ. V lost 4 bases, J lost 4 bases, and 15 bases lay in between. CDR3 nucleotides: TGCGCCAGCAGCGGTGGATCGACGCAGGGAAACACCATATATTTT. Translating it yields CASSGGSTQGNTIYF. Full variable domain (rest looked up from reference TRBV5-1 and TRBJ1-3): KAGVTQTPRYLIKTRGQQVTLSCSPISGHRSVSWYQQTPGQGLQFLFEYFSETQRNKGNFPGRFSGRQFSNSRSEMNVSTLELGDSALYLCASSGGSTQGNTIYFGEGSWLTVV.

The CDR3 is CASSLTGTEYEQYF. The CDR3 coding sequence is TGTGCCAGCAGTCTCACCGGGACGGAGTACGAGCAGTACTTC. The V and J genes are TRBV25-1 and TRBJ2-7, with D perhaps being TRBD1 or TRBD2 (5 bases each). Germline V gene lookup returns CDR1 MGHDK and CDR2 SYGVNS. The CDR3 loop spans 14 amino acids. V dropped 5 bases and J dropped 4 bases, with 15 bases sitting between them.

The rearrangement links TRBV10-2 to TRBJ2-1; D remains unclear. The V and J ends lost 7 bases and 9 bases respectively, with 25 bases between them. CDR3 length: 16 residues. CDR1 is WSHSY and CDR2 is SAAADI in the germline V gene. The CDR3 bases are TGCGCCAGCACTATCTCACTTAGCCCAAGTCGTGGTGAGCAGTTCTTC. This sequence encodes CASTISLSPSRGEQFF.

The V call is TRBV5-5, the J call TRBJ1-6; no reliable D call. With 4 bases removed from V and 7 bases from J, the gap between germline ends came to 6 bases. The CDR3 runs to 12 residues. The V gene's germline CDR1 is SGHKS and CDR2 YYEKEE (reference sequence). CDR3 DNA sequence: TGTGCCAGCAGCCTCCAAAATTCACCCCTCCACTTT. It yields the protein CASSLQNSPLHF.

The chain links TRBV6-1 to TRBJ2-7, with 9 bases matching TRBD1. With 2 bases clipped from V and 4 bases from J, the junction kept 3 bases outside the gene matches. Per germline, CDR1 MNHNS and CDR2 SASEGT. CDR3 length: 14 amino acids. CDR3 region: CASSEYRGQYEQYF. In DNA form, the CDR3 reads TGTGCCAGCAGTGAATACAGGGGGCAATACGAGCAGTACTTC.

V is TRBV11-2 and J is TRBJ1-3; D unclear. With 5 bases removed from V and 4 bases from J, the gap between germline ends came to 18 bases. The CDR3 runs to 16 residues. Germline CDR1 is SGHAT and CDR2 is FQNNGV. The CDR3 here is CASSPPNNARGNTIYF. In nucleotides, the CDR3 is TGTGCCAGCAGCCCCCCTAACAACGCCAGGGGAAACACCATATATTTT. Filled out from reference TRBV11-2 and TRBJ1-3, the complete variable domain reads EAGVAQSPRYKIIEKRQSVAFWCNPISGHATLYWYQQILGQGPKLLIQFQNNGVVDDSQLPKDRFSAERLKGVDSTLKIQPAKLEDSAVYLCASSPPNNARGNTIYFGEGSWLTVV.